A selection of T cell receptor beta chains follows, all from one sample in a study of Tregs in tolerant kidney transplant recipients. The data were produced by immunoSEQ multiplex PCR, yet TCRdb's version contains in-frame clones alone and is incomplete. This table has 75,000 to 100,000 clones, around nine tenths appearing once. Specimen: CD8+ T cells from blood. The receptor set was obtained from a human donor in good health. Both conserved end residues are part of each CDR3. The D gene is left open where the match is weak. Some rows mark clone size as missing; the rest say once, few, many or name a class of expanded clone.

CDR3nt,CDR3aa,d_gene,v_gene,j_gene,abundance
TGTGCCAGCAGTTCTCTAGCGGGGGATTCCTACGAGCAGTACTTC,CASSSLAGDSYEQYF,TRBD2,TRBV6-6,TRBJ2-7,once
TGTGCCAGCAGCCCCGAGCGGGGGGGCCGGGAGACCCAGTACTTC,CASSPERGGRETQYF,TRBD2,TRBV11-2,TRBJ2-5,NA
TGTGCCAGCAGCCCCACAGTGGGCGCTTTCTTT,CASSPTVGAFF,NA,TRBV13,TRBJ1-1,NA
TGTGCCAGCAGCTTAGCGATCTCGCCCTATGGCTACACCTTC,CASSLAISPYGYTF,NA,TRBV7-9,TRBJ1-2,NA
TGTGCCAGTAGCTATTCAGTCTCCTACGAGCAGTACTTC,CASSYSVSYEQYF,NA,TRBV19,TRBJ2-7,NA
TGTGCCAGCAGAGCGGGGGGGCGCGATACGCAGTATTTT,CASRAGGRDTQYF,TRBD2,TRBV7-2,TRBJ2-3,medium-sized
TGTGCCAGCAGTTACCCTAAAGGGGGCGGGTCCTGCAGGGAGACCCAGTACTTC,CASSYPKGGGSCRETQYF,TRBD1,TRBV6-8,TRBJ2-5,NA
TGTGCCAGCAGCTTGGGCGGAGGTGGGACCGGGGAGCTGTTTTTT,CASSLGGGGTGELFF,NA,TRBV5-4,TRBJ2-2,NA
TGCGCCAGCAGCTTGGTTGGGGAACGGGCTGAAGCTTTCTTT,CASSLVGERAEAFF,NA,TRBV5-1,TRBJ1-1,NA
TGCGCCAGCAGCTTGGGACAGGGGGTTTACGAGCAGTACTTC,CASSLGQGVYEQYF,TRBD1,TRBV5-1,TRBJ2-7,NA
TGTGCCAGCAGCTTAGTCCGATCGGGGGCGTTCCAAGAGACCCAGTACTTC,CASSLVRSGAFQETQYF,NA,TRBV7-6,TRBJ2-5,NA
TGCGCCAGCAGTGGGGGCCAATATGGCTACACCTTC,CASSGGQYGYTF,NA,TRBV10-2,TRBJ1-2,NA
TGCGCCAGCAGCCAAGGGTACGGCCGAGAACTGTTTTTT,CASSQGYGRELFF,NA,TRBV4-1,TRBJ1-4,NA
TGTGCCAGCAGTGCCTCTAGCGGGAGCACAGATACGCAGTATTTT,CASSASSGSTDTQYF,TRBD2,TRBV6-4,TRBJ2-3,NA
TGTGCCAGCTCACCAGGGGGATACGGGGAGCTGTTTTTT,CASSPGGYGELFF,NA,TRBV18,TRBJ2-2,NA
TGTGCCAGCAGTCCCCTGCCGGCGAACACCGGGGAGCTGTTTTTT,CASSPLPANTGELFF,NA,TRBV6-5,TRBJ2-2,few
TGTGCCAGCAGCGTAGAGGGACAGGCTAAAGAGACCCAGTACTTC,CASSVEGQAKETQYF,TRBD1,TRBV9,TRBJ2-5,once
TGTGCCTGGAGCAACCTAGTGTGGGAGACCCAGTACTTC,CAWSNLVWETQYF,NA,TRBV30,TRBJ2-5,NA
TGTGCCAGCAGTCTTTCGTCACCCCTCCACTTT,CASSLSSPLHF,NA,TRBV6-1,TRBJ1-6,few
TGCGCCAGCAGCCTCACAGGCTACGAGCAGTACTTC,CASSLTGYEQYF,NA,TRBV4-1,TRBJ2-7,NA
TGTGCCAGCAGCCCCGAGGGAGCTAGCAATCAGCCCCAGCATTTT,CASSPEGASNQPQHF,NA,TRBV27,TRBJ1-5,NA
TGTGCCAGCAGCTTGTGGAACACTGAAGCTTTCTTT,CASSLWNTEAFF,NA,TRBV5-6,TRBJ1-1,NA
TGTACCAGCAGCCCCCGGGGGTTGCGGGACTATGGCTACACCTTC,CTSSPRGLRDYGYTF,NA,TRBV7-6,TRBJ1-2,NA
TGCGCCAGCAGCCAAGGTAGGCAGGGAGGAGTAGGTGAGCAGTTCTTC,CASSQGRQGGVGEQFF,NA,TRBV4-1,TRBJ2-1,NA
TGCGCCAGCAGTGGCTCGTCCCGGGACGAGCAGTACTTC,CASSGSSRDEQYF,NA,TRBV10-1,TRBJ2-7,NA
TGTGCCAGCAGTGAAGGCGGGACAGCCCCCTACGAGCAGTACTTC,CASSEGGTAPYEQYF,NA,TRBV6-1,TRBJ2-7,NA
TGTGCCAGCAGCTCGCCGACAGGGGCCCCCTATGGCTACACCTTC,CASSSPTGAPYGYTF,TRBD1,TRBV7-3,TRBJ1-2,NA
TGTGCCAGCGTGGACAGCCTGGGGCAGCCCCAGCATTTT,CASVDSLGQPQHF,NA,TRBV2,TRBJ1-5,few
TGTGCTAGTGGTTTGGGACAGGGGAGCTCCTACGAGCAGTACTTC,CASGLGQGSSYEQYF,TRBD1,TRBV12-5,TRBJ2-7,NA
TGTGCCATCTCGACTAGCGGGAGGTATACTAGCACAGATACGCAGTATTTT,CAISTSGRYTSTDTQYF,TRBD2,TRBV27,TRBJ2-3,NA
TGTGCCAGCAGCTTAGTACTAGCGGGGAAGACCCAGTACTTC,CASSLVLAGKTQYF,TRBD2,TRBV11-2,TRBJ2-5,NA
TGTGCCAGCAGCTTTTTAGATACGCAGTATTTT,CASSFLDTQYF,NA,TRBV13,TRBJ2-3,NA
TGTGCCAGCAGTGTTGGACAGGGGGTTCTAACTAATGAAAAACTGTTTTTT,CASSVGQGVLTNEKLFF,TRBD1,TRBV6-1,TRBJ1-4,NA
TGTGCCAGCAGCCAAGACAGGGTCCCGTACACCGGGGAGCTGTTTTTT,CASSQDRVPYTGELFF,TRBD1,TRBV27,TRBJ2-2,once
TGTGCCAGCAGAGCCCCAGGTCTAAACGGTGAGCAGTTCTTC,CASRAPGLNGEQFF,NA,TRBV7-3,TRBJ2-1,NA
TGTGCCAGCAGCCCTCCGGACGGGGGCTACACCTTC,CASSPPDGGYTF,NA,TRBV5-5,TRBJ1-2,NA
TGTGCCAGCAGCCCTAGCGGGGGGGGGTACGAGCAGTACTTC,CASSPSGGGYEQYF,TRBD2,TRBV7-2,TRBJ2-7,NA
TGTGCCAGCACCCCAATCTTACTGAGCTCCTACAATGAGCAGTTCTTC,CASTPILLSSYNEQFF,NA,TRBV4-2,TRBJ2-1,NA
TGCGCCAGCAGTGACACCAGTTCCTATTTCTACGAGCAGTACTTC,CASSDTSSYFYEQYF,NA,TRBV10-1,TRBJ2-7,NA
TGTGCCAGCAGCTTGGACGGTAACTATGGCTACACCTTC,CASSLDGNYGYTF,NA,TRBV11-2,TRBJ1-2,NA
TGTGCCAGCAGCCGCATCTACAATGAGCAGTTCTTC,CASSRIYNEQFF,NA,TRBV11-2,TRBJ2-1,NA
TGTGCCAGCAGTTTGACTAGCGGGAGTTGGGAGCAGTACTTC,CASSLTSGSWEQYF,TRBD2,TRBV27,TRBJ2-7,few
TGTGCCAGCAGCCCCCACCTCGGCAGGTCGAACACCGGGGAGCTGTTTTTT,CASSPHLGRSNTGELFF,NA,TRBV11-3,TRBJ2-2,NA
TGTGCCAGTAGCCAGGGGGGTTCCTACAATGAGCAGTTCTTC,CASSQGGSYNEQFF,NA,TRBV19,TRBJ2-1,NA